This T cell receptor beta chain was documented in a study of CD8+ T cells in alopecia areata. Extracted RNA was reverse transcribed, and the resulting cDNA served as sequencing template. Assay used: immunoSEQ multiplex PCR; TCRdb lists only in-frame clones, some missing. The sample contains about 12,000 clones, roughly three fifths of which appear only once. As to this clone: Its antigen remains unidentified.

Study-wide findings and caveats: Normal skin's resident alphabeta T cells are also sequenced in scalp samples. Clonality exceeded that of normal scalp in lesional scalp, most notably in alopecia totalis/universalis. With patients, TCR sharing proved less clear than in mice, a difference possibly related to HLA.

This CDR3 region has 18 residues. Germline CDR1 is MNHEY and CDR2 is SMNVEV (reference sequence). V was pared by 5 bases and J by 0 bases, with 20 bases between. Sampling of alopecia areata patients yielded lesional scalp punch biopsies as well as peripheral blood. The TCR originated in a human donor with alopecia areata. The V call is TRBV27, the J call TRBJ1-5; no clear D gene. Sequenced input: skin. The CDR3 DNA reads TGTGCCAGCAGTCTCCGGGCGGCAGAACCCTATAGCAATCAGCCCCAGCATTTT. Its protein product is CASSLRAAEPYSNQPQHF.